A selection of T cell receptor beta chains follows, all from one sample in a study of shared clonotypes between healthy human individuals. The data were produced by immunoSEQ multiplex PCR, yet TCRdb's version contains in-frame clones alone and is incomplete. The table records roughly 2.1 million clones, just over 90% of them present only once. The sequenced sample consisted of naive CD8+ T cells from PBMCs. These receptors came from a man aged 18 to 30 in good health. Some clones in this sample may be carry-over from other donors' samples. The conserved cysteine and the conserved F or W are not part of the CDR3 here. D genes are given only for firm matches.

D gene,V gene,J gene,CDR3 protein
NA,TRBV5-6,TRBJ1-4,ASSFDQHEKLF
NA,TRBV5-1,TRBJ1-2,ASSLGRGSNYGYT
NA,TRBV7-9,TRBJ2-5,ASSLSSRAQY
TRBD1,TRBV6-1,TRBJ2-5,ASSEGTGFTETQY
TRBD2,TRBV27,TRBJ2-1,ASSSQAGGWYNEQF
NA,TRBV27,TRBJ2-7,ASSSTDNLYEQY
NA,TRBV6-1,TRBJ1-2,ASSDGPLGGYT
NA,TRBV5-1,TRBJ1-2,ASSQKIKTANYGYT
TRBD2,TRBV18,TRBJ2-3,ASSPPQIAGSNTDTQY
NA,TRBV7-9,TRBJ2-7,ASSLGSGGPYEQY
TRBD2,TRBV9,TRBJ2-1,ASSPTRTSGQRNEQF
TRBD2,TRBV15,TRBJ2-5,ATSRDLSGRVQETQY
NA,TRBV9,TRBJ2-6,ASSGAGANVLT
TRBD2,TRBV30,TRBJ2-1,ASTRGGSYNEQF
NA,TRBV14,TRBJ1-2,ASSQEFYGYT
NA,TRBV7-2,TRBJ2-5,ASSLELQETQY
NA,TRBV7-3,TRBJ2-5,ASSLNGRETQY
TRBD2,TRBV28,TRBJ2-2,ASSPLAVTGELF
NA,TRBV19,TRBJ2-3,ASSISGASTDTQY
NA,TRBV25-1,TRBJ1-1,ASSVQTEAF
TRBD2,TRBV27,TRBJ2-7,ASSLGGSYEQY
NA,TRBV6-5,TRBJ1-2,ASSYSRGGGYGYT
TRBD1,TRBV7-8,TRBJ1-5,ASSFWGQGALQPQH
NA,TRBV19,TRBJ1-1,ASSMDMTGLEAF
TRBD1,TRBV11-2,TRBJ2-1,ASSLVDRVYDEQF
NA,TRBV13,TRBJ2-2,ASSRSRGPGELF
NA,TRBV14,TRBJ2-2,ASSWGLGGELF
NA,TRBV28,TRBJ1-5,ASSPASQPQH
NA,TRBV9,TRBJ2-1,ASSDPQRILNNEQF
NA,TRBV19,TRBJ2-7,ASSIGVPYEQY
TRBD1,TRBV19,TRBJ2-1,ASSIGQGANEQF
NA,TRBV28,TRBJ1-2,ASSWFRVSNYGYT
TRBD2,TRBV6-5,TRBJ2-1,ASSWLTSGGVNEQF
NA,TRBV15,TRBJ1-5,ATADGFGNNQPQH
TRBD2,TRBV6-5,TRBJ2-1,ASRKREGSYNEQF
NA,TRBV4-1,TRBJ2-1,ASSQDGGRSYNEQF
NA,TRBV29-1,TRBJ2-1,SVVEGLGEQF
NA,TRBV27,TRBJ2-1,ASSFAGSSYNEQF
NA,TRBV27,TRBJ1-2,ASSFGRHDGYT
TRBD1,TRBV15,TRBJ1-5,ATSGGGGLGNQPQH
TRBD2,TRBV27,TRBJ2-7,ASSLGGVGYEQY
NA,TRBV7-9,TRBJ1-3,ASSLGGVGPGNTIY
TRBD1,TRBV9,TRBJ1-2,ASSGGTGAFYGYT
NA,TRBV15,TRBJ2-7,ATSTLRAGEQY
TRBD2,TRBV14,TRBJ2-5,ASSHGLAGGETQY
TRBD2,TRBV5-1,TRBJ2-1,ASKGLAGNNEQF
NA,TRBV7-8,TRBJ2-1,ASSSRAGSYNEQF
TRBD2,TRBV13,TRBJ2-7,ASSPGLGGVNEQY
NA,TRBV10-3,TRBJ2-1,AISEEIRTDEQF
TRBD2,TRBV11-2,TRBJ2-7,ASSSQSRLAGVY
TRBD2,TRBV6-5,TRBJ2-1,ASSYRRDYSYNEQF
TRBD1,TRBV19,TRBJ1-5,ASRITGDWVNQPQH
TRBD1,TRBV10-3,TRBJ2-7,AIGTGRDEQY
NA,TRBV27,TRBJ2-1,ASSFGGIVPYNEQF
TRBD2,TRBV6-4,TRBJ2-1,ASSDSVLGLAGINEQF
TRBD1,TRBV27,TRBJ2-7,ASRFGQGSYYEQY